This T cell receptor beta chain was sequenced for a study of T cell responses to AZD1222 COVID-19 vaccine. CDR3 length: 13 amino acids. J lost 10 bases, V lost 6 bases, and 6 bases had no gene match. General study results and limits: Baseline seropositives among AZD1222 recipients totaled only 5 or 6. Close to half of spike-specific TCRs reportedly recognize unmutated variant regions. Dominant CD4 TCR responses targeted spike regions 160-218 and 743-854.

Notes on this clone: What it binds is not known.

This table comes from immunoSEQ multiplex PCR, and its TCRdb copy is limited to in-frame clones, with some not included. The data contain about 97,000 clones, 70% to 90% of them seen just once; the ten biggest clones take up approximately 2.8%. The J gene is TRBJ1-6, the V gene TRBV12-3 or TRBV12-4, with 7 bases lining up with TRBD1. Source: peripheral blood, taken on day 0 of AZD1222 vaccination. The receptor comes from an adult in good health. CDR3 sequence (DNA): TGTGCCAGCAGCGAACCGGGACAGTCACCCCTCCACTTT. Translation gives CASSEPGQSPLHF.